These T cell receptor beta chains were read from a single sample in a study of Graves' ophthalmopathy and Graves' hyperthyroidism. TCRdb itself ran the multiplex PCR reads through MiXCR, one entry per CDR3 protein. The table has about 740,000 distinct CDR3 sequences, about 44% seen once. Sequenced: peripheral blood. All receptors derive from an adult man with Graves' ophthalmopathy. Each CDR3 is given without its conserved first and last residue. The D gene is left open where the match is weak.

ASSLWAGEETQY,TRBV12-3/TRBV12-4,TRBJ2-5,TRBD2
ASSFIVSGELF,TRBV14,TRBJ2-2,.
ASSLGARGNEAF,TRBV12-3/TRBV12-4,TRBJ1-1,.
SARGREGYNSPLH,TRBV20-1,TRBJ1-6,.
ASSQVRMAAGPYEQY,TRBV7-9,TRBJ2-7,TRBD2
ASSWSGKPYEQY,TRBV5-6,TRBJ2-7,TRBD2
ASSEYLGFYEQY,TRBV2,TRBJ2-7,.
ASSYLGAGQTYEQY,TRBV6-1,TRBJ2-7,.
SARDGVKDTEAF,TRBV20-1,TRBJ1-1,.
ASQLGPSYEQY,TRBV12-3/TRBV12-4,TRBJ2-7,.
AGSIRSANTGELF,TRBV19,TRBJ2-2,.
ATSRDKGANSPLH,TRBV15,TRBJ1-6,TRBD1
ASKSGLLRDRETQY,TRBV2,TRBJ2-5,.
ASSLSAGYEQY,TRBV10-3,TRBJ2-7,.
ASSFDNYGYT,TRBV12-3/TRBV12-4,TRBJ1-2,.
ASSRQGPGELF,TRBV7-9,TRBJ2-2,TRBD1
ASSPRQSPGETQY,TRBV11-3,TRBJ2-5,.
ASSLWSARGTQY,TRBV7-9,.,.
SASTGRLSETQY,TRBV20-1,TRBJ2-5,.
ASSPRLATLELF,TRBV5-1,TRBJ2-2,TRBD2
SSEGPTEAF,TRBV29-1,TRBJ1-1,.
ASSEAQGLNTEAF,TRBV2,TRBJ1-1,.
ASSFGVLAEAF,TRBV7-2,TRBJ1-1,.
ATSRVRGLPLH,TRBV15,TRBJ1-6,.
ASKTGEATNEKLL,TRBV12-3/TRBV12-4,TRBJ1-4,TRBD1
ASSQASRNTGELF,TRBV7-9,TRBJ2-2,.
ASSSDHGQVYSYEQY,TRBV12-3/TRBV12-4,TRBJ2-7,TRBD1
ASSVNAQANTEAF,TRBV9,TRBJ1-1,.
ASSPPGLAVYEQY,TRBV2,TRBJ2-7,TRBD2
ASKGSEAF,TRBV2,TRBJ1-1,.
SATGATPTEAF,TRBV20-1,TRBJ1-1,.
ASSLGRANSNYGYT,TRBV7-9,TRBJ1-2,.
ASSLAGTPAAGYT,TRBV5-8,TRBJ1-2,.
SANGRQEEAF,TRBV29-1,TRBJ1-1,.
ASSLTGKNQPQH,TRBV9,TRBJ1-5,TRBD1
ASSLGPSFLEQY,TRBV11-2,TRBJ2-7,.
ASSPGLADIQETQY,TRBV7-9,TRBJ2-5,TRBD2
ASSMAGTGGYEQY,TRBV19,TRBJ2-7,TRBD1
ASSPRTGAAEQY,TRBV11-1,TRBJ2-7,TRBD1
ASSSLAAEQY,TRBV5-6,TRBJ2-7,TRBD2
ATSSERIFYGYT,TRBV15,TRBJ1-2,.
ASSDREGTEAF,TRBV2,TRBJ1-1,TRBD1
ASSLDPTGAKGYT,TRBV11-2,TRBJ1-2,TRBD1
ASCSVGPSRYEQY,TRBV2,TRBJ2-7,.
SASTEAGEAYEQY,TRBV20-1,TRBJ2-7,TRBD2
ASSVGQGIYEQY,TRBV9,TRBJ2-7,TRBD1